Below, one T cell receptor (beta chain) is given with its context. This specimen belongs to a study of T cells in Graves' hyperthyroidism and ophthalmopathy. Across the study: Sampling of peripheral blood happened at initial diagnosis, prior to any treatment.

Exclusion of a patient resulted from uncontrolled infection, other autoimmune disease, pregnancy or lactation. Authors of the study amplified TCR beta CDR3 regions from RNA transcripts. HTBI primers drove first-round RT-PCR of the TCR CDR3. TCRdb re-called the multiplex PCR reads through MiXCR, storing one row per CDR3 protein. The repertoire holds tens of thousands of distinct CDR3 sequences, roughly half seen once, with approximately 3.5% in the top ten. This CDR3 comprises 15 residues. Trimming at V came to 3 bases and at J to 6 bases, leaving 0 bases not matched to a gene. Germline CDR1 SEHNR, CDR2 FQNEAQ (reference sequence).

The receptor was isolated from a woman aged 60-70 years with Graves' ophthalmopathy. The sequenced material came from blood. The chain couples TRBV7-9 to TRBJ2-2; 14 bases match TRBD2. CDR3 protein: CASSLTSGGAGELFF. As DNA, the CDR3 is TGTGCCAGCAGCTTGACTAGCGGGGGGGCCGGGGAGCTGTTTTTT.